This T cell receptor beta chain derives from a study of shared clonotypes between healthy human individuals. This CDR3 is built from 14 residues. Per germline, CDR1 MNHNS and CDR2 SASEGT. V lost 7 bases, J lost 4 bases, and 16 bases lay in between. Assay used: immunoSEQ multiplex PCR; TCRdb lists only in-frame clones, some missing. The sample holds over a million clones, under 80% seen once. This clone came up a few times. Input material: memory CD4+ T cells sorted from blood. Regarding subset: CD45RA-negative fraction. The genes are TRBV6-1 and TRBJ1-1, with a weak D call TRBD1 (6 bases). The TCR comes from a man aged 18 to 30 in good health. The CDR3 DNA sequence: TGTGCCAGCATACGCGACAGGCCAGGCACTGAAGCTTTCTTT. It codes for CASIRDRPGTEAFF.